This T cell receptor (beta chain) stems from a study of blood T cell repertoires in COVID-19. There are 15 residues in the CDR3. The germline V gene encodes CDR1 SGHRS and CDR2 YFSETQ. Trimming removed 0 bases from V and 6 bases from J; junction bases left unmatched: 6. Original processing methods: The authors estimated nucleated cell counts from reference gene primer amplification. Only in-frame clones appear in the TCRdb table, and some are missing; sequencing was by immunoSEQ multiplex PCR. The V and J calls and the clone size are those of that table, but D and trimming were determined from the DNA. The sample shows tens of thousands of clones, 90% to 95% of them seen only once.

The specimen sequenced was peripheral blood. The rearrangement joins TRBV5-1 to TRBJ2-3, with 8 bases matching TRBD1. The TCR was taken from a human donor with active COVID-19. The donor label of this sample is uncertain. The CDR3 loop is CASSLDRGNGDTQYF. CDR3 DNA: TGCGCCAGCAGCTTGGACAGGGGGAACGGCGATACGCAGTATTTT.